This record covers a single TCR beta chain. The CDR3 is made up of 12 amino acids. The V gene lost 5 bases and the J gene lost 5 bases, with 7 bases spanning the gap. The germline gives CDR1 SGHTA, CDR2 FQGNSA. The data belong to a study of T cell changes during pregnancy in multiple sclerosis. Assay used: immunoSEQ multiplex PCR; TCRdb lists only in-frame clones, some missing. The sample consists of over 50,000 clones, about 90% of them appearing once. The chain carries TRBV7-2 and TRBJ1-3, with D uncertain. The TCR was taken from a female donor in good health, enrolled as a control in a pregnancy study. This sample comprised peripheral blood, obtained in the first trimester of pregnancy. CDR3 amino acids: CASSSMRNTIYF. CDR3 sequence (DNA): TGTGCCAGCAGCAGCATGCGAAACACCATATATTTT. Full variable domain (rest looked up from reference TRBV7-2 and TRBJ1-3): GAGVSQSPSNKVTEKGKDVELRCDPISGHTALYWYRQSLGQGLEFLIYFQGNSAPDKSGLPSDRFSAERTGGSVSTLTIQRTQQEDSAVYLCASSSMRNTIYFGEGSWLTVV.